This TCR beta chain came from a study of response to subunit inactivated influenza vaccine. Each CDR3 protein gets one entry after TCRdb re-called the RT-PCR reads with MiXCR. The sample shows 450,000 to 700,000 distinct CDR3 sequences, 13% to 15% of them seen only once. This clonotype was picked up a small number of times. Its matching antigen is unknown. Germline CDR1 SGHRS, CDR2 YFSETQ. V shed 0 bases, J shed 4 bases, and the junction held 15 bases outside the gene matches. The CDR3 extends over 20 amino acids. The study, taken as a whole, reports: The authors put forward the suggestion that each seasonal influenza vaccination may bring in only a limited number of new T cells.

The rearrangement links TRBV5-1 to TRBJ2-1; 11 nucleotides match TRBD2. This receptor was taken from a man in his fifties or sixties who received an inactivated influenza vaccine. Specimen: PBMCs from blood, collected 11 to 12 days after vaccination. CDR3 sequence: CASSLGWTRDSGGAYNEQFF. In nucleotides, the CDR3 is TGCGCCAGCAGCTTGGGGTGGACAAGAGATAGCGGGGGGGCATACAATGAGCAGTTCTTC.